The rows below give T cell receptor beta chains drawn from one sample of a study of T cells after yellow fever vaccination. MiXCR was run by TCRdb on the 5' RACE reads, yielding one entry per CDR3 protein. The repertoire holds 300,000 to 400,000 distinct CDR3 sequences, with 8% to 10% as singletons. This sample comprised PBMCs, obtained on the day of the first yellow fever vaccination. The receptors shown here come from a man younger than 35 who received the YFV17D yellow fever vaccine. Each CDR3 is given with its conserved first and last residue. A D gene is named only where the DNA matches it firmly. Clone size is shown for a subset of rows, as once, few, many or a class of expanded clone.

clone size	V gene	J gene	D gene	CDR3 protein	CDR3 DNA
few	TRBV19	TRBJ2-1	NA	CASTPAAGNEQFF	TGTGCCAGTACCCCCGCGGCTGGGAATGAGCAGTTCTTC
NA	TRBV28	TRBJ1-5	NA	CASSLWGSNQPQHF	TGTGCCAGCAGTTTATGGGGATCCAATCAGCCCCAGCATTTT
many	TRBV16	TRBJ2-1	NA	CASSQVSGFNEQFF	TGTGCCAGCAGCCAAGTTTCCGGCTTCAATGAGCAGTTCTTC
many	TRBV20-1	TRBJ1-4	TRBD1	CSARRQGNEKLFF	TGCAGTGCTAGGCGACAGGGGAATGAAAAACTGTTTTTT
NA	TRBV7-2	TRBJ2-3	NA	CASSFGDTDTQYF	TGTGCCAGCAGCTTTGGGGACACAGATACGCAGTATTTT
many	TRBV7-9	TRBJ1-1	NA	CASIKGEATEAFF	TGTGCCAGTATCAAGGGGGAGGCCACTGAAGCTTTCTTT
many	TRBV5-5	TRBJ2-5	NA	CASSLSQGQETQYF	TGTGCCAGCAGCTTGAGTCAGGGCCAAGAGACCCAGTACTTC
few	TRBV6-1	TRBJ1-1	NA	CASALGRGTEAFF	TGTGCCAGCGCACTAGGTAGGGGCACTGAAGCTTTCTTT
NA	TRBV20-1	TRBJ2-4	NA	CSAQGGKNIQYF	TGCAGTGCTCAGGGTGGCAAAAACATTCAGTACTTC
NA	TRBV6-2/TRBV6-3	TRBJ1-4	NA	CASSYLRTVVATNEKLFF	TGTGCCAGCAGTTACCTGAGGACAGTAGTTGCAACTAATGAAAAACTGTTTTTT
NA	TRBV3-1	TRBJ2-7	NA	CASSQEGFSYEQYF	TGTGCCAGCAGCCAAGAGGGATTTTCCTACGAGCAGTACTTC
NA	TRBV19	TRBJ2-7	TRBD2	CASSPRGGNEQYF	TGTGCCAGTAGCCCACGGGGGGGCAACGAGCAGTACTTC
NA	TRBV6-2/TRBV6-3	TRBJ1-2	TRBD1	CASSPPATGIDGYTF	TGTGCCAGCAGCCCCCCCGCGACAGGGATCGATGGCTACACCTTC
few	TRBV5-4	TRBJ1-1	NA	CASRLTGRRNTEAFF	TGTGCCAGCAGATTGACGGGACGCCGAAACACTGAAGCTTTCTTT
many	TRBV4-1	TRBJ2-5	TRBD2	CASSHLTSGGETQYF	TGCGCCAGCAGCCACCTGACTAGCGGGGGCGAGACCCAGTACTTC
NA	TRBV5-1	TRBJ2-3	NA	CASSLGKITDTQYF	TGCGCCAGCAGCTTGGGGAAGATCACAGATACGCAGTATTTT
few	TRBV7-2	TRBJ2-1	TRBD2	CASSTPLAGGYNEQFF	TGTGCCAGCAGCACTCCCCTAGCGGGGGGTTACAATGAGCAGTTCTTC
NA	TRBV6-5	TRBJ2-1	TRBD1	CASSYSRTGGIGGNEQFF	TGTGCCAGCAGTTACTCCCGGACAGGGGGAATAGGGGGTAATGAGCAGTTCTTC
few	TRBV16	TRBJ1-4	TRBD1	CASSQSYPGQSNEKLFF	TGTGCCAGCAGCCAATCTTACCCGGGACAGAGTAATGAAAAACTGTTTTTT
few	TRBV11-2	TRBJ2-3	NA	CASEVDRSRTDTQYF	TGTGCCAGCGAGGTAGACAGGAGTAGGACAGATACGCAGTATTTT
few	TRBV19	TRBJ2-7	NA	CASSIRDFVEQYF	TGTGCCAGTAGTATTAGGGACTTCGTCGAGCAGTACTTC
few	TRBV7-2	TRBJ2-2	TRBD1	CASSRDRVNTGELFF	TGTGCCAGCAGCCGGGACAGGGTTAACACCGGGGAGCTGTTTTTT
few	TRBV5-1	TRBJ1-2	TRBD1	CASTRQGASGYTF	TGCGCCAGCACAAGACAGGGGGCGAGTGGCTACACCTTC
NA	TRBV6-5	TRBJ1-3	NA	CASSYSPIGSSGNTIYF	TGTGCCAGCAGTTACTCCCCGATAGGAAGCTCTGGAAACACCATATATTTT
NA	TRBV6-2/TRBV6-3	TRBJ1-6	NA	CASSLRESDSPLHF	TGTGCCAGCAGTTTGCGAGAATCAGATTCACCCCTCCACTTT
NA	TRBV6-2/TRBV6-3	TRBJ2-5	NA	CASSTWEWETQYF	TGTGCCAGCAGTACGTGGGAGTGGGAGACCCAGTACTTC
NA	TRBV3-1	TRBJ1-1	NA	CASSPLQGGTEAFF	TGTGCCAGCAGCCCTCTACAGGGAGGCACTGAAGCTTTCTTT